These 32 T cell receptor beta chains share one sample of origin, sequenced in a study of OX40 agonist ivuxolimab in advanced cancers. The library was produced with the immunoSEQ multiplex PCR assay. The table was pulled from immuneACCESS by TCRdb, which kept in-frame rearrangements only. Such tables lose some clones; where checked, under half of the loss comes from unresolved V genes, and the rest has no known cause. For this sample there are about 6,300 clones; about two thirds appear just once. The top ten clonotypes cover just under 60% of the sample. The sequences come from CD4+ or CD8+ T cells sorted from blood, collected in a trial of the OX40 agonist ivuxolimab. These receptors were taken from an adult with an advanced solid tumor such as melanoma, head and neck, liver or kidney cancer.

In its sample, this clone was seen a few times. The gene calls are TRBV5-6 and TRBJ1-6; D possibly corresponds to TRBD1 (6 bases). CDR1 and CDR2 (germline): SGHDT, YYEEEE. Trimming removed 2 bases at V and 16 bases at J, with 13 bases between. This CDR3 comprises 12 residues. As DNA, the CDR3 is TGTGCCAGCAGCTTAGATTGGACAGAGCTCCACTTT. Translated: CASSLDWTELHF.

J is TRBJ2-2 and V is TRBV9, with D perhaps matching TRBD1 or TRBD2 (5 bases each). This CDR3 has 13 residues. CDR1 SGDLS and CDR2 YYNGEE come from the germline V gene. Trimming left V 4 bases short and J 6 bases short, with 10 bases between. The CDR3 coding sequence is TGTGCCAGCAGCCTCGGGACCCCCGGGGAGCTGTTTTTT. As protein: CASSLGTPGELFF.

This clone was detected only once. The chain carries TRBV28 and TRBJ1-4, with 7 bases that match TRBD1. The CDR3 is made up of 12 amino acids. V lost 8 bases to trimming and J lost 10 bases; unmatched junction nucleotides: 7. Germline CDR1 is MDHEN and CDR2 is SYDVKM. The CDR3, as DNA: TGTGCCAGCGCCACGACAGGGCTAAAACTGTTTTTT. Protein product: CASATTGLKLFF.

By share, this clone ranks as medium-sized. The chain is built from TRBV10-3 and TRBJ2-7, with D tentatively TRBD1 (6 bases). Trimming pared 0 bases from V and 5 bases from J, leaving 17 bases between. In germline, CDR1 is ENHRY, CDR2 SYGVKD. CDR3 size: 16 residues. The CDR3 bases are TGTGCCATCAGTGAGTCAAAAACAGGGTCTGGTCACGAGCAGTACTTC. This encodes CAISESKTGSGHEQYF.

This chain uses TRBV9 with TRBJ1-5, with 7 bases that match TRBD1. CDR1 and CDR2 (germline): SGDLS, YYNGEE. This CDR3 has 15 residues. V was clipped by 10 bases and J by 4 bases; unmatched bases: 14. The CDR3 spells CASGHTGVRNQPQHF. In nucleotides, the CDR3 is TGTGCCTCCGGCCACACAGGGGTTCGGAATCAGCCCCAGCATTTT. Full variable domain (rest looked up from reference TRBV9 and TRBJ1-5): DSGVTQTPKHLITATGQRVTLRCSPRSGDLSVYWYQQSLDQGLQFLIQYYNGEERAKGNILERFSAQQFPDLHSELNLSSLELGDSALYFCASGHTGVRNQPQHFGDGTRLSIL.

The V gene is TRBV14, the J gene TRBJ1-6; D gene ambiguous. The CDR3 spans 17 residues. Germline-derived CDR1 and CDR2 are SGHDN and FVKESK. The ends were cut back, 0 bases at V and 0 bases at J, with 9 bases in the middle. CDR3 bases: TGTGCCAGCAGCCAAGATCGGGTCAGCTCCTATAATTCACCCCTCCACTTT. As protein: CASSQDRVSSYNSPLHF. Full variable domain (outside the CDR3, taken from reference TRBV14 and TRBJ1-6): EAGVTQFPSHSVIEKGQTVTLRCDPISGHDNLYWYRRVMGKEIKFLLHFVKESKQDESGMPNNRFLAERTGGTYSTLKVQPAELEDSGVYFCASSQDRVSSYNSPLHFGNGTRLTVT.

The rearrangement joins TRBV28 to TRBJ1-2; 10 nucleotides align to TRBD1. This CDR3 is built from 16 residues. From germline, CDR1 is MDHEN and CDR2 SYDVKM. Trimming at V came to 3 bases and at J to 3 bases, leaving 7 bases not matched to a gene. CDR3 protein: CASSLGQGFFDYGYTF. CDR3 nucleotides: TGTGCCAGCAGTTTGGGACAGGGGTTCTTCGACTATGGCTACACCTTC.

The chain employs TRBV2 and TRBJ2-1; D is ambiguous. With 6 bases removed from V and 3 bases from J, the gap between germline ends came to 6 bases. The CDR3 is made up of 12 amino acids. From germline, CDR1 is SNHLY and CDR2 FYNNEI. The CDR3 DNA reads TGTGCCAGCAGCGCCAACTACAATGAGCAGTTCTTC. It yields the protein CASSANYNEQFF.

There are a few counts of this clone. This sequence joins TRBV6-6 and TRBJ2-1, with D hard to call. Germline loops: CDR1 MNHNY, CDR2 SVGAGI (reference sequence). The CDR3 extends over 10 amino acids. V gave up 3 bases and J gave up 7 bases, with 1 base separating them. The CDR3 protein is CASSYNEQFF. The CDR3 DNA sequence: TGTGCCAGCAGTTATAATGAGCAGTTCTTC.

CDR3 coding DNA: TGCGCCAGCAGCCAGGCCGCGGGGGCAAATGAGCAGTTCTTC. It yields the protein CASSQAAGANEQFF. The rearrangement joins TRBV4-1 to TRBJ2-1; tentatively, D is TRBD2 (7 bases). V lost 3 bases, J lost 7 bases, and 13 bases lay in between. CDR1 MGHRA and CDR2 YSYEKL come from the germline V gene. CDR3 length equals 14 residues.

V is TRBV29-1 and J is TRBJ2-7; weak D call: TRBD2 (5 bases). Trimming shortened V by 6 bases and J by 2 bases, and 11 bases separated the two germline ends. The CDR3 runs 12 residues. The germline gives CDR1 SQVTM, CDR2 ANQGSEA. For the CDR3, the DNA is TGCAGCGTGGTCCGGGGTCCCTACGAGCAGTACTTC. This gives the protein CSVVRGPYEQYF.

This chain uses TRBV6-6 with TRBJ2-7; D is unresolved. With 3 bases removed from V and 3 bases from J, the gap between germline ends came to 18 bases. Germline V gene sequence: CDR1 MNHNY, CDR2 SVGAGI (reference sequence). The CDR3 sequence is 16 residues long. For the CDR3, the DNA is TGTGCCAGCAGTTATCTTTCGTCCGTAGGGCGCTACGAGCAGTACTTC. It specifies CASSYLSSVGRYEQYF.

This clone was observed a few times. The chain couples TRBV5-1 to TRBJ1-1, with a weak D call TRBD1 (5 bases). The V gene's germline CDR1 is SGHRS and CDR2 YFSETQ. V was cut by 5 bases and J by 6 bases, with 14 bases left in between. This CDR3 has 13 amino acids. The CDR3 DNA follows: TGCGCCAGCAGACCCGGGACTAATGCTGAAGCTTTCTTT. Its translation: CASRPGTNAEAFF.

The CDR3 loop is CASSLAGYYEQYF. In DNA form, the CDR3 reads TGTGCCAGCAGCTTAGCGGGGTACTACGAGCAGTACTTC. The J gene is TRBJ2-7, the V gene TRBV7-2, with D unclear. Trimming shortened V by 0 bases and J by 3 bases, and 6 bases separated the two germline ends. CDR3 length: 13 amino acids. Germline V gene sequence: CDR1 SGHTA, CDR2 FQGNSA. The variable domain in full, with the rest retrieved from reference TRBV7-2 and TRBJ2-7, is GAGVSQSPSNKVTEKGKDVELRCDPISGHTALYWYRQSLGQGLEFLIYFQGNSAPDKSGLPSDRFSAERTGGSVSTLTIQRTQQEDSAVYLCASSLAGYYEQYFGPGTRLTVT.

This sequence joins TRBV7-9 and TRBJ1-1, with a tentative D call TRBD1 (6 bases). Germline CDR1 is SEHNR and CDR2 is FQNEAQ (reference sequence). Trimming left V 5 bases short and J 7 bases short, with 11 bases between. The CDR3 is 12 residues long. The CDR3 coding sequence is TGTGCCAGCAGCCTCACAGGGTATGAAGCTTTCTTT. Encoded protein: CASSLTGYEAFF. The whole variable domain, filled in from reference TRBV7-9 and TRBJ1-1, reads DTGVSQNPRHKITKRGQNVTFRCDPISEHNRLYWYRQTLGQGPEFLTYFQNEAQLEKSRLLSDRFSAERPKGSFSTLEIQRTEQGDSAMYLCASSLTGYEAFFGQGTRLTVV.

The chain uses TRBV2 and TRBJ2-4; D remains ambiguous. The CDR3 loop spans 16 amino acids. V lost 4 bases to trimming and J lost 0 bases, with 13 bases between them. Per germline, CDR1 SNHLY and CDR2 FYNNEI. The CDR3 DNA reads TGTGCCAGCAGTGTAGGGAACAGACTAGCCAAAAACATTCAGTACTTC. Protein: CASSVGNRLAKNIQYF.

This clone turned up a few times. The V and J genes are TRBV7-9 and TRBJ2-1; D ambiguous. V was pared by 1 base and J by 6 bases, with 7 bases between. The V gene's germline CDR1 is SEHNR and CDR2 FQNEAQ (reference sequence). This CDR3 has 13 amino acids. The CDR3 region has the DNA TGTGCCAGCAGCTTAGGACCGGGCAATGAGCAGTTCTTC. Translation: CASSLGPGNEQFF. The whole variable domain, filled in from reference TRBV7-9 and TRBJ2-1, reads DTGVSQNPRHKITKRGQNVTFRCDPISEHNRLYWYRQTLGQGPEFLTYFQNEAQLEKSRLLSDRFSAERPKGSFSTLEIQRTEQGDSAMYLCASSLGPGNEQFFGPGTRLTVL.

CDR3 amino acids: CASSMTSTGELFF. The CDR3 DNA follows: TGTGCCAGCAGCATGACTAGCACCGGGGAGCTGTTTTTT. The V gene is TRBV4-2, the J gene TRBJ2-2; possible D gene TRBD2, 6 bases. V lost 5 bases to trimming and J lost 4 bases, with 8 bases between them. Germline lookup yields CDR1 LGHNA and CDR2 YNFKEQ. The CDR3 consists of 13 residues.

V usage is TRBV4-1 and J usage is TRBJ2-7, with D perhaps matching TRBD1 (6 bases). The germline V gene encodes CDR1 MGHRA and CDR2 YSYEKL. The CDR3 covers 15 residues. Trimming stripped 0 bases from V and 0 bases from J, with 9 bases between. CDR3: CASSQEGRGSYEQYF. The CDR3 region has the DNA TGCGCCAGCAGCCAAGAAGGCAGGGGCTCCTACGAGCAGTACTTC.

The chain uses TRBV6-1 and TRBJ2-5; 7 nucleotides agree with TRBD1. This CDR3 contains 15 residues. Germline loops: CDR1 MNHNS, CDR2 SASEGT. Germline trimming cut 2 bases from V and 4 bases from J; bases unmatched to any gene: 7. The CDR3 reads CASSERQGTRETQYF. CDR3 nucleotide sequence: TGTGCCAGCAGTGAAAGACAGGGAACCAGAGAGACCCAGTACTTC.

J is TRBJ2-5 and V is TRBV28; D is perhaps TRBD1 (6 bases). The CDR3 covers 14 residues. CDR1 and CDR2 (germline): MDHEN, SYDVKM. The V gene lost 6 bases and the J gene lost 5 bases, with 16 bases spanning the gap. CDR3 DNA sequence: TGTGCCAGCAGAGACCCGGGACAACAGGAGACCCAGTACTTC. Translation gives CASRDPGQQETQYF.

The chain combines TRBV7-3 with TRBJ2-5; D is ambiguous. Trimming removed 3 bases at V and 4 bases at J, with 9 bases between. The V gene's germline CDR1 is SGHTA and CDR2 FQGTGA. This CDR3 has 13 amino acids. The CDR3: CASSFGQAETQYF. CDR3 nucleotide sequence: TGTGCCAGCAGCTTCGGCCAGGCAGAGACCCAGTACTTC. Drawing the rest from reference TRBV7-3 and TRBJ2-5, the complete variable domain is GAGVSQTPSNKVTEKGKYVELRCDPISGHTALYWYRQSLGQGPEFLIYFQGTGAADDSGLPNDRFFAVRPEGSVSTLKIQRTERGDSAVYLCASSFGQAETQYFGPGTRLLVL.

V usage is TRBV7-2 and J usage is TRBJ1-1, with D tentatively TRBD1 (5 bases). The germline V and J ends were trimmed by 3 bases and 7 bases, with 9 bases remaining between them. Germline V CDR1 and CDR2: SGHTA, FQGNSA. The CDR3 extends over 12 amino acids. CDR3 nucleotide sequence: TGTGCCAGCAGCTTTTGGGGGTTTGAAGCTTTCTTT. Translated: CASSFWGFEAFF.

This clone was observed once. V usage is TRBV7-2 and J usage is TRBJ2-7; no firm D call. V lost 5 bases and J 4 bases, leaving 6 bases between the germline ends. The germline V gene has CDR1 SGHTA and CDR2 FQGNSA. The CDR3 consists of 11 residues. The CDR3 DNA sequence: TGTGCCAGCAGCCCCCTATACGAGCAGTACTTC. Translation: CASSPLYEQYF.

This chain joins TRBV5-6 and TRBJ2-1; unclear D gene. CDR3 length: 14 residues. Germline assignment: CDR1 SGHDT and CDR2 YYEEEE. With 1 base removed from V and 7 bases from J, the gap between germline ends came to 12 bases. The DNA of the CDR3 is TGTGCCAGCAGCTTGTCTGGACGGCGGAATGAGCAGTTCTTC. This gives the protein CASSLSGRRNEQFF.

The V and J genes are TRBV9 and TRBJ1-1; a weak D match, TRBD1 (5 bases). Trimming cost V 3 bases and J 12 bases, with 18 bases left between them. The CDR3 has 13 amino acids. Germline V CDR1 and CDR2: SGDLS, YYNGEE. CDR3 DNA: TGTGCCAGCAGCGCGGGGGGTGAGGGACTGCCTTTCTTT. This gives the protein CASSAGGEGLPFF. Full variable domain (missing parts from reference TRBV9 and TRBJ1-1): DSGVTQTPKHLITATGQRVTLRCSPRSGDLSVYWYQQSLDQGLQFLIQYYNGEERAKGNILERFSAQQFPDLHSELNLSSLELGDSALYFCASSAGGEGLPFFGQGTRLTVV.

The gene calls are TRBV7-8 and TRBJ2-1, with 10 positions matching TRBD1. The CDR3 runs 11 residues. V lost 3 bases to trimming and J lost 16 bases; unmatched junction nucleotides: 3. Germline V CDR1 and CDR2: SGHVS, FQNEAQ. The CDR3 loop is CASSFGTGEFF. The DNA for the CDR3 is TGTGCCAGCAGCTTTGGGACAGGGGAATTCTTC.

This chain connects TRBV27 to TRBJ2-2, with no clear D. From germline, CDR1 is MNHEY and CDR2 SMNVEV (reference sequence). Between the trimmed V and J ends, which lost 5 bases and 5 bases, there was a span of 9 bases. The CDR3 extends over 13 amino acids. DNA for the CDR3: TGTGCCAGCAGTCTCCAAGGGACCGGGGAGCTGTTTTTT. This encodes CASSLQGTGELFF.

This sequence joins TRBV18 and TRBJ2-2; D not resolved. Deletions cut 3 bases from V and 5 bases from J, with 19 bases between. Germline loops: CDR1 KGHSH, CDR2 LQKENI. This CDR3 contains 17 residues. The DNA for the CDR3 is TGTGCCAGCTCACCGATAAGGAGTTGGTCAAGGACCGGGGAGCTGTTTTTT. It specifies CASSPIRSWSRTGELFF.

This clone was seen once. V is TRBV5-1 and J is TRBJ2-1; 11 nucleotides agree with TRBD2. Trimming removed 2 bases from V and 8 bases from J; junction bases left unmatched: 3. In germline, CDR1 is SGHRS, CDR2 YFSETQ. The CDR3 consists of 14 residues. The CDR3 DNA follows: TGCGCCAGCAGCTTTTCTAGCGGGGGGTATGAGCAGTTCTTC. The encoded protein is CASSFSSGGYEQFF.

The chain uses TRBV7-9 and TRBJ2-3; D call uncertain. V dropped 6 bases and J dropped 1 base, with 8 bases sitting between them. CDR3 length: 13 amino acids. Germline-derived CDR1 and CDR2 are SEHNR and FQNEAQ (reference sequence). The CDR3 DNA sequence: TGTGCCAGCAGTTCATGGGGCACAGATACGCAGTATTTT. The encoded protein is CASSSWGTDTQYF.

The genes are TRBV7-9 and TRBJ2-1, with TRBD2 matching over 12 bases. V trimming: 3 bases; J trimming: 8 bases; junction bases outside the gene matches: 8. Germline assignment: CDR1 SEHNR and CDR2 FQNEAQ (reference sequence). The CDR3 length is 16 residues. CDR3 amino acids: CASSLTSGSPPDEQFF. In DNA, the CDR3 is TGTGCCAGCAGCTTGACTAGCGGGAGCCCTCCGGATGAGCAGTTCTTC.